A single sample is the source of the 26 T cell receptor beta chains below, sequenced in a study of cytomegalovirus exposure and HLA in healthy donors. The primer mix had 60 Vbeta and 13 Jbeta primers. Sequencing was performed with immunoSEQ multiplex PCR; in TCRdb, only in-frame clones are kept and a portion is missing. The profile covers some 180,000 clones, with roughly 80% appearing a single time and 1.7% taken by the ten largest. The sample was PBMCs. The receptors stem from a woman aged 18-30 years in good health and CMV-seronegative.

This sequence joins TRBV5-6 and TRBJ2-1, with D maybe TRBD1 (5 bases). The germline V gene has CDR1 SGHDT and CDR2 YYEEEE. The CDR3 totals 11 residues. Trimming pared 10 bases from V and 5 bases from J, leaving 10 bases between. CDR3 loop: CACDRNNEQFF. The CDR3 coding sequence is TGTGCCTGCGACAGAAACAATGAGCAGTTCTTC.

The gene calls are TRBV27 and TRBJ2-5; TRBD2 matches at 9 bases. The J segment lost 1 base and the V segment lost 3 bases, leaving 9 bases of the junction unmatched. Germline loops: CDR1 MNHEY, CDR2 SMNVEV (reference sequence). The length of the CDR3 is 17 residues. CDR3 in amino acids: CASSLVREGLPQETQYF. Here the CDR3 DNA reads TGTGCCAGCAGTTTGGTGCGGGAGGGCCTCCCCCAAGAGACCCAGTACTTC.

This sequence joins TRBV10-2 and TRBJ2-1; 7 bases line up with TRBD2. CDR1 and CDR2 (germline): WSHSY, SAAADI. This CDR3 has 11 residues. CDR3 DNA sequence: TGCGCTGGGGGGGAGGGCGATGAGCAGTTCTTC. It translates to CAGGEGDEQFF.

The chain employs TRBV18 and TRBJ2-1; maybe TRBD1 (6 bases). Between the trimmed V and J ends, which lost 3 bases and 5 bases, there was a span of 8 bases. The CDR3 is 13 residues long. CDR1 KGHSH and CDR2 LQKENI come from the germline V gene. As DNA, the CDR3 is TGTGCCAGCTCACCCAGGGGTGACAATGAGCAGTTCTTC. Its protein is CASSPRGDNEQFF.

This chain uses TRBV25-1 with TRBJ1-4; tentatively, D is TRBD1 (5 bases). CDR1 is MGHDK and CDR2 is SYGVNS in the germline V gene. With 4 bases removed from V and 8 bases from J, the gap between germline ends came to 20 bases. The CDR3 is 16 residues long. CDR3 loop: CASSAAGPRGREKLFF. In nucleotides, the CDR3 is TGTGCCAGCAGTGCCGCGGGGCCCCGGGGCAGGGAAAAACTGTTTTTT.

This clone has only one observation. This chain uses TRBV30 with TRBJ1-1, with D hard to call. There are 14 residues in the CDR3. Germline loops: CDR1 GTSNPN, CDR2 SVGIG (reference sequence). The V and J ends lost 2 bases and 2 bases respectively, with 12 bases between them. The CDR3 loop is CAWSPGLGNTEAFF. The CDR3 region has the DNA TGTGCCTGGAGTCCTGGATTGGGCAACACTGAAGCTTTCTTT.

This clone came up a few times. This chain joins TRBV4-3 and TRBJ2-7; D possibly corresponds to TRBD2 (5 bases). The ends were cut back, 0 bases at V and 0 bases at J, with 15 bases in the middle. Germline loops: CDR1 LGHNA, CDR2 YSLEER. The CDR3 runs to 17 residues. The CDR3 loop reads CASSQEVAGGDSYEQYF. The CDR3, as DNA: TGCGCCAGCAGCCAAGAGGTGGCGGGTGGGGACTCCTACGAGCAGTACTTC.

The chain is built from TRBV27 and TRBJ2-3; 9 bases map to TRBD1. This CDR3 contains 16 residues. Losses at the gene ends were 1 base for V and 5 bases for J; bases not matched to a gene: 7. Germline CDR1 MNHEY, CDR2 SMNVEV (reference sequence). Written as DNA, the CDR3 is TGTGCCAGCAGTTTATTGGGCACAGGGGGCTTAGATACGCAGTATTTT. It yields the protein CASSLLGTGGLDTQYF.

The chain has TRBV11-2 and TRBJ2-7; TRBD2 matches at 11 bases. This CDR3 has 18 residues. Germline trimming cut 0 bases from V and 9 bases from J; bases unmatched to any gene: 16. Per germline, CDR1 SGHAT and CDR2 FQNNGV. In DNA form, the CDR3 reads TGTGCCAGCAGCTTAGATCACCTAGCGGGAGGCCCACGGGGAGTGCAGTACTTC. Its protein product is CASSLDHLAGGPRGVQYF.

The CDR3 DNA sequence: TGTGCCAGCAGAACCCTGGACAGGAGGACTGGGCAGAGTGAAAAACTGTTTTTT. Encoded protein: CASRTLDRRTGQSEKLFF. The chain employs TRBV28 and TRBJ1-4, with 7 bases lining up with TRBD1. The CDR3 runs to 18 residues. V dropped 6 bases and J dropped 7; count of bases not matched to a gene: 20. CDR1 is MDHEN, CDR2 SYDVKM, per germline.

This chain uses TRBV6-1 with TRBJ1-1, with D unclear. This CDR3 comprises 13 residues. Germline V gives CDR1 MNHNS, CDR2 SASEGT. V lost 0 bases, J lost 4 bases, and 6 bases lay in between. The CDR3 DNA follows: TGTGCCAGCAGTGAAGCTCCCTTCACTGAAGCTTTCTTT. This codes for CASSEAPFTEAFF.

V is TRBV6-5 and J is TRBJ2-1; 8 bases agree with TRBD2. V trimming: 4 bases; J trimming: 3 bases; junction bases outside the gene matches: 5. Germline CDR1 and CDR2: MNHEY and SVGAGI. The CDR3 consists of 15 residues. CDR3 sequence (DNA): TGTGCCAGCAGTTCCAGGCTAGCGGGCTACAATGAGCAGTTCTTC. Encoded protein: CASSSRLAGYNEQFF.

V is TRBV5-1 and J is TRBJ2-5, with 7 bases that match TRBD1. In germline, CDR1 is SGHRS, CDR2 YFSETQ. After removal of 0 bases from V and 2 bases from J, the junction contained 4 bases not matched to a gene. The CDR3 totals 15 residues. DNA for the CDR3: TGCGCCAGCAGCTTGGGTGGGACAGATCAAGAGACCCAGTACTTC. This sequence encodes CASSLGGTDQETQYF.

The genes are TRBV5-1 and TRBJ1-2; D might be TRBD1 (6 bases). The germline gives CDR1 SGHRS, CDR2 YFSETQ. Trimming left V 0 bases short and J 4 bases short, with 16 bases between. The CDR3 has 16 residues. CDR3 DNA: TGCGCCAGCAGCTTGGCAGGAGGCAGGGGACCCTATGGCTACACCTTC. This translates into CASSLAGGRGPYGYTF.

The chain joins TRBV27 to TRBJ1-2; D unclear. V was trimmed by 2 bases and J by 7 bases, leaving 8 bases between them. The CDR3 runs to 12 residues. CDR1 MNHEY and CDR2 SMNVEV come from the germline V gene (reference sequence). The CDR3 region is CASSLTGIGYTF. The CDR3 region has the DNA TGTGCCAGCAGTTTAACGGGGATTGGCTACACCTTC.

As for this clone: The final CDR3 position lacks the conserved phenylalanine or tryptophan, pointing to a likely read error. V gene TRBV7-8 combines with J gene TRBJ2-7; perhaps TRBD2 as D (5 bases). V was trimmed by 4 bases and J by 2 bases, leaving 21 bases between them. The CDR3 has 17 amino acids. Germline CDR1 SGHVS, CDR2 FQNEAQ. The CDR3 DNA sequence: TGTGCCAGCAGCTCAAAAGGCCCCGGTAGCGAAACCTACGAGCAGTACCTC. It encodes CASSSKGPGSETYEQYL.

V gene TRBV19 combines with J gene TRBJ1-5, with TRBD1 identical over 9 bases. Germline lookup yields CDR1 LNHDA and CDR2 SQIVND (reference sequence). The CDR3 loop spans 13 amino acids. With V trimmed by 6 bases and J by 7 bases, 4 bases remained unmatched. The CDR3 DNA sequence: TGTGCCAGTAGACAGGGACAGGGCCAGCCCCAGCATTTT. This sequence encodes CASRQGQGQPQHF.

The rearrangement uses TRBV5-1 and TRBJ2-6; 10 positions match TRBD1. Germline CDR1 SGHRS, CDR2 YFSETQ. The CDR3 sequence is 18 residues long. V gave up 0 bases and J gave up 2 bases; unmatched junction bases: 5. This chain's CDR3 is CASSLVGQGTTGANVLTF. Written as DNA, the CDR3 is TGCGCCAGCAGCTTGGTGGGACAGGGGACAACTGGGGCCAACGTCCTGACTTTC.

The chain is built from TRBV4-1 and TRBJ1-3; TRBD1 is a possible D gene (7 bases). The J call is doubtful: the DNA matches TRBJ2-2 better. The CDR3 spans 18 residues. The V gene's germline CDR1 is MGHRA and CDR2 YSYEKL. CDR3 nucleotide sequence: TGCGCCAGCAGCCAAGAAACGGCAGGGGGGTTAAGCACCGGGGAGCTGTTTTTT. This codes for CASSQETAGGLSTGELFF.

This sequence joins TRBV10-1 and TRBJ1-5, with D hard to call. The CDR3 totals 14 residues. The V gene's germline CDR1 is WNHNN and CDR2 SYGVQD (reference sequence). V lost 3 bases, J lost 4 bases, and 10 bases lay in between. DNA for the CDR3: TGCGCCAGCAGTGAAGGGAGTGGGAATCAGCCCCAGCATTTT. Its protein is CASSEGSGNQPQHF.

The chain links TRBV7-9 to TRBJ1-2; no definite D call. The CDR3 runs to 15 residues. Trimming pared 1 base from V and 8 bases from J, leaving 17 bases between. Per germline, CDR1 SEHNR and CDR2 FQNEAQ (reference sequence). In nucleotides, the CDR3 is TGTGCCAGCAGCTTAGGCCATCGGGGAAACGAAGGCTACACCTTC. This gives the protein CASSLGHRGNEGYTF.

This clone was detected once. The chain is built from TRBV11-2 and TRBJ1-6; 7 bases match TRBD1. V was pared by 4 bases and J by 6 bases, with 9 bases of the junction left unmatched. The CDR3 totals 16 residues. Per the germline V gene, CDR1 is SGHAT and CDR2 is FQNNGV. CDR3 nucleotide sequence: TGTGCCAGCAGCTCTTCCGGACAGGCCCCTAATTCACCCCTCCACTTT. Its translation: CASSSSGQAPNSPLHF. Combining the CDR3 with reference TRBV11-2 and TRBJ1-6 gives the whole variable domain EAGVAQSPRYKIIEKRQSVAFWCNPISGHATLYWYQQILGQGPKLLIQFQNNGVVDDSQLPKDRFSAERLKGVDSTLKIQPAKLEDSAVYLCASSSSGQAPNSPLHFGNGTRLTVT.

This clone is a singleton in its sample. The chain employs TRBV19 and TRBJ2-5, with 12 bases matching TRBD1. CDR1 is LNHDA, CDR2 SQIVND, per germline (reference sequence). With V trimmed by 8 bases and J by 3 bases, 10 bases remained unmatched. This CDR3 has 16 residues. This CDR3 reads CASRSGQGALEETQYF. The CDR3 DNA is TGTGCCAGTCGTTCGGGACAGGGGGCATTGGAAGAGACCCAGTACTTC.

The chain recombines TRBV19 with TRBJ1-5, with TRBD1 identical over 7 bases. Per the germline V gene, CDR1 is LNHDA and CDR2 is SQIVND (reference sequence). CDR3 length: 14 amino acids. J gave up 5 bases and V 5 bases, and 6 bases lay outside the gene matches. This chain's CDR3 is CASSPRGLDQPQHF. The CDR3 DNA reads TGTGCCAGTAGTCCCAGGGGGTTAGATCAGCCCCAGCATTTT.

DNA for the CDR3: TGTGCCAGCAGCCCCGGGGGGCGGCCCTACGAGCAGTACTTC. It is translated as CASSPGGRPYEQYF. V gene TRBV9 combines with J gene TRBJ2-5; possibly TRBD2 for D (7 bases). The J call may be mistaken, given a closer DNA end match to TRBJ2-7. The CDR3 runs to 14 residues. CDR1 is SGDLS, CDR2 YYNGEE, per germline.

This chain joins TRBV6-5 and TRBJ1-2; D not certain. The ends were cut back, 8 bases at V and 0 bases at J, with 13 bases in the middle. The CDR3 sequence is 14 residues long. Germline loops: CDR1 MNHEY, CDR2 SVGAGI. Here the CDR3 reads CASFDGLTNYGYTF. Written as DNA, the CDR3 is TGTGCCAGCTTTGACGGACTAACTAACTATGGCTACACCTTC.